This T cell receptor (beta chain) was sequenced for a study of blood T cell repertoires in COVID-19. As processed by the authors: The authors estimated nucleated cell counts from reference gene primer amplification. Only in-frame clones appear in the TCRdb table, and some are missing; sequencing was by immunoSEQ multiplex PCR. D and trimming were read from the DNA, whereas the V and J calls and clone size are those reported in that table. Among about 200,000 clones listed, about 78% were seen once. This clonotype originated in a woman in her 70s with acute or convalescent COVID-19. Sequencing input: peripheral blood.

CDR3 nucleotide sequence: TGTGCCTCAGAGGGGAGGACTGAAGCTTTCTTT. This sequence encodes CASEGRTEAFF. The chain links TRBV30 to TRBJ1-1; D may be TRBD1 (5 bases). Per germline, CDR1 GTSNPN and CDR2 SVGIG (reference sequence). This CDR3 is built from 11 residues. Trimming shortened V by 7 bases and J by 5 bases, and 11 bases separated the two germline ends.